A single sample is the source of the 5 T cell receptor beta chains below, sequenced in a study of cytomegalovirus exposure and HLA in healthy donors. Method: immunoSEQ multiplex PCR; TCRdb's copy keeps in-frame clones and lacks some. The profile shows 50,000 or so clones, about 93% of them singletons. The sequencing sample was made of PBMCs. The receptors were sampled from a man younger than 35 in good health and CMV-seronegative.

The V call is TRBV7-2, the J call TRBJ2-7; D is perhaps TRBD1 (6 bases). This CDR3 is built from 15 residues. Germline lookup yields CDR1 SGHTA and CDR2 FQGNSA. V shed 1 base and J shed 1 base, with 11 bases lying between them. Written as DNA, the CDR3 is TGTGCCAGCAGCTTAGACACAGGGCCTTCCTACGAGCAGTACTTC. It translates to CASSLDTGPSYEQYF. Based on the CDR3 plus reference TRBV7-2 and TRBJ2-7, the full variable domain is GAGVSQSPSNKVTEKGKDVELRCDPISGHTALYWYRQSLGQGLEFLIYFQGNSAPDKSGLPSDRFSAERTGGSVSTLTIQRTQQEDSAVYLCASSLDTGPSYEQYFGPGTRLTVT.

V is TRBV7-2 and J is TRBJ2-7, with a tentative D call TRBD1 (5 bases). The CDR3 consists of 14 residues. In germline, CDR1 is SGHTA, CDR2 FQGNSA. Trimming removed 1 base at V and 6 bases at J, with 13 bases between. The CDR3 sequence: CASSLEQGLSEQYF. The CDR3 nucleotides read TGTGCCAGCAGCTTAGAGCAGGGTCTTAGCGAGCAGTACTTC.

This clone was recorded once. This rearrangement joins TRBV27 to TRBJ2-1, with 7 bases lining up with TRBD2. From germline, CDR1 is MNHEY and CDR2 SMNVEV (reference sequence). The CDR3 is made up of 14 amino acids. V was clipped by 6 bases and J by 7 bases; unmatched bases: 9. CDR3 amino acids: CASRFLAGENEQFF. The DNA of the CDR3 is TGTGCCAGCAGGTTCCTCGCGGGAGAGAATGAGCAGTTCTTC.

The chain uses TRBV28 and TRBJ1-5; 9 nucleotides agree with TRBD1. Germline-derived CDR1 and CDR2 are MDHEN and SYDVKM. With 3 bases clipped from V and 1 base from J, the junction kept 10 bases outside the gene matches. The CDR3 covers 18 residues. This chain's CDR3 is CASSFLLQGAMSNQPQHF. The CDR3 nucleotides are TGTGCCAGCAGTTTCCTCCTACAGGGGGCAATGAGCAATCAGCCCCAGCATTTT.

CDR3: CASSYGGEQFF. For the CDR3, the DNA is TGTGCCAGCAGTTACGGCGGCGAGCAGTTCTTC. The J gene is TRBJ2-1, the V gene TRBV6-5; D is unclear. Germline V CDR1 and CDR2: MNHEY, SVGAGI. The CDR3 has 11 residues. Trimming cost V 2 bases and J 10 bases, with 6 bases left between them.